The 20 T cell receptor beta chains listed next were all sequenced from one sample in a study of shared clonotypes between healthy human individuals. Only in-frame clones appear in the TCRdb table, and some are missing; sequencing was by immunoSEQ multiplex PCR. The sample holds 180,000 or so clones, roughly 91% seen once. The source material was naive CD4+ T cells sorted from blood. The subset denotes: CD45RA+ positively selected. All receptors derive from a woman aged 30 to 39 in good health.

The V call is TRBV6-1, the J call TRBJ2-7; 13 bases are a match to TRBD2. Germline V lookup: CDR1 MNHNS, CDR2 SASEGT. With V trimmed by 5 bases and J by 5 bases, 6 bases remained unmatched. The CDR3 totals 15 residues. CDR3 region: CASSPLAGGPHEQYF. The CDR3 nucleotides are TGTGCCAGCAGTCCACTAGCGGGAGGGCCCCACGAGCAGTACTTC.

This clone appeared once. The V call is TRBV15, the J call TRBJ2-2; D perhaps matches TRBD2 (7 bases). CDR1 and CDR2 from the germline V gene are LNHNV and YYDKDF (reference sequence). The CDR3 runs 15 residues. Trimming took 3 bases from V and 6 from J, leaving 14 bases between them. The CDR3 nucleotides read TGTGCCACCAGCAGGGGAGGGGGGGCTCCCGGGGAGCTGTTTTTT. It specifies CATSRGGGAPGELFF.

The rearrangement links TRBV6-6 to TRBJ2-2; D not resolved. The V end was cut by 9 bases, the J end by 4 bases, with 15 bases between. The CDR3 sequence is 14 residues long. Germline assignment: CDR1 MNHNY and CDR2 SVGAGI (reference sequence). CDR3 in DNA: TGTGCCAGTTCCACCCAGGAATCCACCGGGGAGCTGTTTTTT. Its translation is CASSTQESTGELFF.

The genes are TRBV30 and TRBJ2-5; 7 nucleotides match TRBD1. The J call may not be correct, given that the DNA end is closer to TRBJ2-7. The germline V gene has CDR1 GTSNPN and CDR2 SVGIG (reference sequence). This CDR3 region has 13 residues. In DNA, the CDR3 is TGTGCCTGTACCCGGACAGGTTTAGGCGAGCAGTACTTC. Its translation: CACTRTGLGEQYF.

CDR3 in amino acids: CASSSTERVRSQPQHF. In DNA, the CDR3 is TGTGCCAGCAGTTCCACCGAAAGGGTTAGGAGTCAGCCCCAGCATTTT. The rearrangement links TRBV28 to TRBJ1-5; D is uncertain. Germline CDR1 and CDR2: MDHEN and SYDVKM. V lost 4 bases, J lost 6 bases, and 19 bases lay in between. The CDR3 covers 16 residues.

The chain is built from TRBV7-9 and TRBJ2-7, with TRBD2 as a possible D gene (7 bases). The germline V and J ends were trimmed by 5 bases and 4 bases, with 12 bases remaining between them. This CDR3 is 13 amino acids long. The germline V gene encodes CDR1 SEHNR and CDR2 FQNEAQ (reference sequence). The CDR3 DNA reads TGTGCCAGCAGCCCAAGGGGGGGGTACGAGCAGTACTTC. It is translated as CASSPRGGYEQYF.

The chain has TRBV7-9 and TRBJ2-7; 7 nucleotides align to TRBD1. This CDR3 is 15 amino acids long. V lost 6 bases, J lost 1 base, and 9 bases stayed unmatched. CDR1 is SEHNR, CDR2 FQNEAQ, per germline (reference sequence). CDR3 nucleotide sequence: TGTGCCAGCAGTTCACTCGACAGGGCTTCCTACGAGCAGTACTTC. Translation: CASSSLDRASYEQYF.

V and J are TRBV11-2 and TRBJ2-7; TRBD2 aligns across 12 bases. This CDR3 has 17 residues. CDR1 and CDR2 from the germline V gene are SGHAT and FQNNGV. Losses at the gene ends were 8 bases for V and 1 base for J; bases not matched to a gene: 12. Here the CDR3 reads CASRYRTSGIISYEQYF. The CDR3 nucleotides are TGTGCCAGCCGCTACCGGACTAGCGGGATAATTTCCTACGAGCAGTACTTC.

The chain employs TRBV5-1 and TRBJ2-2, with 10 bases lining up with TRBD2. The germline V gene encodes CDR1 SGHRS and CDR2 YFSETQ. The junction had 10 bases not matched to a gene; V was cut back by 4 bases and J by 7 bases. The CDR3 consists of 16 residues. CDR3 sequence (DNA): TGCGCCAGCAGCACACTAGCGGGAATTTTAGGCGGGGAGCTGTTTTTT. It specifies CASSTLAGILGGELFF.

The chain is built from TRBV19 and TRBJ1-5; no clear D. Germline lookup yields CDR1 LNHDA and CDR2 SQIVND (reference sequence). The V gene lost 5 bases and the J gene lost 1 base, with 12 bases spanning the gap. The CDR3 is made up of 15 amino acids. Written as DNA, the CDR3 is TGTGCCAGTAGTCGTCCTGATGGGAGCAATCAGCCCCAGCATTTT. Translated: CASSRPDGSNQPQHF.

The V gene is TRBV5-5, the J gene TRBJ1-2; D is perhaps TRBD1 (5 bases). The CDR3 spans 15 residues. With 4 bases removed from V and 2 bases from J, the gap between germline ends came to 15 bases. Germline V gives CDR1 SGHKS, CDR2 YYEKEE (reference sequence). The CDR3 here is CASSPWTDTNYGYTF. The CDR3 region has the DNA TGTGCCAGCAGCCCGTGGACGGACACGAACTATGGCTACACCTTC.

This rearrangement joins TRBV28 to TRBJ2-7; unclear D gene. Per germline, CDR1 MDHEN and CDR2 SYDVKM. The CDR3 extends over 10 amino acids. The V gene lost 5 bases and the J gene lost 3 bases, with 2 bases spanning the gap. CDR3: CASSVYEQYF. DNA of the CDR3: TGTGCCAGCAGTGTCTACGAGCAGTACTTC.

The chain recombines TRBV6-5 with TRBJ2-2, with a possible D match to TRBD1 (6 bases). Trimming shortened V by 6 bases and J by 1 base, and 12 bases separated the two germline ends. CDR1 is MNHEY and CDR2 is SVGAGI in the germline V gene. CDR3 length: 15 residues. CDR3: CASRFPGQNTGELFF. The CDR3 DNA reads TGTGCCAGCAGATTCCCGGGACAGAACACCGGGGAGCTGTTTTTT.

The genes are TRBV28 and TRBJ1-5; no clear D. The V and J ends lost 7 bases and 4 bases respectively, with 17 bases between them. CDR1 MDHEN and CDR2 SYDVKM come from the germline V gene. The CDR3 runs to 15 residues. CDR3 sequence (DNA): TGTGCCAGCAATATCGATGGGATTTCTAATCAGCCCCAGCATTTT. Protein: CASNIDGISNQPQHF.

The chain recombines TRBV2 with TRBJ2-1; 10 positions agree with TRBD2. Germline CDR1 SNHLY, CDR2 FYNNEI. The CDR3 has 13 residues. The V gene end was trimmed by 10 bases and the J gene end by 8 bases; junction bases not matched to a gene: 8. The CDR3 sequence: CAIGQREGDEQFF. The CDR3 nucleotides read TGTGCCATCGGTCAGCGGGAGGGTGATGAGCAGTTCTTC.

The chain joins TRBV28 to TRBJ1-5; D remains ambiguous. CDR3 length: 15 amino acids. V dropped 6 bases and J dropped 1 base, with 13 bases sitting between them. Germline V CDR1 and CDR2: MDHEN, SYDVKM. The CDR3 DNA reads TGTGCCAGCAGATCCCCGGCTGGGAGCAATCAGCCCCAGCATTTT. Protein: CASRSPAGSNQPQHF.

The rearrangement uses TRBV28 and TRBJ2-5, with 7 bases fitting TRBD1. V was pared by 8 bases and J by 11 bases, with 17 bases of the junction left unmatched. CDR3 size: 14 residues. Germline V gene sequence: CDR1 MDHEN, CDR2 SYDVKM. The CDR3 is CASGTTGSGTKQYF. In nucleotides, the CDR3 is TGTGCCAGCGGAACGACAGGGAGTGGTACGAAGCAGTACTTC.

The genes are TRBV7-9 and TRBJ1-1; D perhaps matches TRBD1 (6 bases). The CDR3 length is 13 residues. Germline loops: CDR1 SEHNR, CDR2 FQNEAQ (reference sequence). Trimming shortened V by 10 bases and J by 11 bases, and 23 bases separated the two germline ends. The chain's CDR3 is CAIMSGGARAAFF. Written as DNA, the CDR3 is TGTGCCATCATGAGCGGGGGCGCAAGGGCCGCTTTCTTT.

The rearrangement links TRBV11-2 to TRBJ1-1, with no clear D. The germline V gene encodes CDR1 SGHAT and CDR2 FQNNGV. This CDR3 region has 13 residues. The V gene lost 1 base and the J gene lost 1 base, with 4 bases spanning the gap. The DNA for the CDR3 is TGTGCCAGCAGCTTAGGACCGAACACTGAAGCTTTCTTT. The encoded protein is CASSLGPNTEAFF.

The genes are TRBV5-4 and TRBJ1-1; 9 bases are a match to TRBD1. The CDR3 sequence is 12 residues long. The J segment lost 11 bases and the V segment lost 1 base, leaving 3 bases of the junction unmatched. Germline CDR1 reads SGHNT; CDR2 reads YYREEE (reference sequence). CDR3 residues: CASSLTGGEAFF. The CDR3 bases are TGTGCCAGCAGCTTGACAGGGGGCGAGGCTTTCTTT.